This T cell receptor (beta chain) was sequenced for a study of blood T cell repertoires in COVID-19. Study-level information: Spain, Italy and the United States supplied samples that represented acute and convalescent COVID-19. From T cells, B-cell-depleted T cells, or PBMCs came the material, which was cDNA or gDNA.

The length of the CDR3 is 12 residues. With 7 bases removed from V and 7 bases from J, the gap between germline ends came to 8 bases. Germline-derived CDR1 and CDR2 are LNHDA and SQIVND (reference sequence). Original methodology: Amplified reference gene primers provided the basis for estimating nucleated cell counts. Assay used: immunoSEQ multiplex PCR; TCRdb lists only in-frame clones, some missing. That table furnishes V, J and clone size, whereas the DNA furnished D and trimming. The sample holds hundreds of thousands of clones, around nine tenths seen once. The sequenced sample was peripheral blood. The receptor was derived from a woman in her sixties or seventies who had recovered from COVID-19. The rearrangement links TRBV19 to TRBJ1-6, with a weak D call TRBD1 (6 bases). The CDR3 nucleotides are TGTGCCAGTAAGACAGGCAATTCACCCCTCCACTTT. This gives the protein CASKTGNSPLHF. Filled out from reference TRBV19 and TRBJ1-6, the complete variable domain reads DGGITQSPKYLFRKEGQNVTLSCEQNLNHDAMYWYRQDPGQGLRLIYYSQIVNDFQKGDIAEGYSVSREKKESFPLTVTSAQKNPTAFYLCASKTGNSPLHFGNGTRLTVT.